This T cell receptor beta chain was profiled in a study of T cells in Graves' hyperthyroidism and ophthalmopathy. On the study more broadly: Any treatment followed the collection of peripheral blood at initial diagnosis.

Many counts were recorded for this clonotype. The antigen remains undetermined. The CDR3 is 14 residues long. Germline CDR1 and CDR2: SEHNR and FQNEAQ (reference sequence). V lost 4 bases and J lost 5; bases outside the gene matches: 3. Broader study findings: Most clonotypes expanded in thyroid above 0.001 were likewise present in blood. A model using 13 V-J features told ophthalmopathy apart from stable hyperthyroidism.

Amplification yielded TCR beta CDR3 regions, with RNA transcripts as the source. The TCR CDR3 was amplified in a first-round RT-PCR using the HTBI primer set. MiXCR, applied by TCRdb to the multiplex PCR reads, yields one record per CDR3 protein. The sample has over 300,000 distinct CDR3 sequences; roughly an eighth are singletons. Sequenced material: blood. The J gene is TRBJ2-1, the V gene TRBV7-9, with 9 bases lining up with TRBD1. The receptor comes from a woman in her thirties or forties with Graves' ophthalmopathy. CDR3 nucleotides: TGTGCCAGCAGCTCTGGGACAGGGCACAATGAGCAGTTCTTC. Translation gives CASSSGTGHNEQFF.